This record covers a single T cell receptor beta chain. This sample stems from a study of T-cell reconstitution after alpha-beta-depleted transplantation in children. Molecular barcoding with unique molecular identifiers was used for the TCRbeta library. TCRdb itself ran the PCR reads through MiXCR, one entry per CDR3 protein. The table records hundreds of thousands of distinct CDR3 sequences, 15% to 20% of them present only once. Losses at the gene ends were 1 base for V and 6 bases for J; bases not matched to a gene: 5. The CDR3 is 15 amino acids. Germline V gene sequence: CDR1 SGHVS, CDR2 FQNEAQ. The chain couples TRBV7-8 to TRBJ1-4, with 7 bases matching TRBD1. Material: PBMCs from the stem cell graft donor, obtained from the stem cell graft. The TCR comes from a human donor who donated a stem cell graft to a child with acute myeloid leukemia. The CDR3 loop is CASSLGQGRHEKLFF. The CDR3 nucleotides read TGTGCCAGCAGCTTAGGACAGGGCCGGCATGAAAAACTGTTTTTT. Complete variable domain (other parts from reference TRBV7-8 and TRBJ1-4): GAGVSQSPRYKVAKRGQDVALRCDPISGHVSLFWYQQALGQGPEFLTYFQNEAQLDKSGLPSDRFFAERPEGSVSTLKIQRTQQEDSAVYLCASSLGQGRHEKLFFGSGTQLSVL.